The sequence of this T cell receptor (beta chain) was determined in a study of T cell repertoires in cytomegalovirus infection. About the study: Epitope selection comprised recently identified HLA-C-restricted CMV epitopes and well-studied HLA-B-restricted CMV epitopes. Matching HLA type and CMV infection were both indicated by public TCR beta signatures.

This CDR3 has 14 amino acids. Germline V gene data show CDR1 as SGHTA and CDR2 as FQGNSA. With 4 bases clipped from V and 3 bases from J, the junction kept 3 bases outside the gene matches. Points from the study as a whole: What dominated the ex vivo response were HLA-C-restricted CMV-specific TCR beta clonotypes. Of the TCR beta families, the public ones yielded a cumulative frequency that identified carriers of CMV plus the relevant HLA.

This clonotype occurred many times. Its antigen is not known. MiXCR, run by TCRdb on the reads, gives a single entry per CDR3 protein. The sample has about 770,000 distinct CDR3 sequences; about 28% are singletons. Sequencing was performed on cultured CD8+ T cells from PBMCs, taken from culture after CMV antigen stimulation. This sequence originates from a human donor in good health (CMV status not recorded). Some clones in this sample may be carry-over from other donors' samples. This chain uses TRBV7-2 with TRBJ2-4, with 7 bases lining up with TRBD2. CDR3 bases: TGTGCCAGCAGCTCTGGGGGGGACAAAAACATTCAGTACTTC. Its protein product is CASSSGGDKNIQYF.